This T cell receptor beta chain was recorded in a study of cytomegalovirus exposure and HLA in healthy donors. The study ran its PCR with 60 Vbeta and 13 Jbeta primers. Data came from immunoSEQ multiplex PCR; TCRdb stores just in-frame clones and leaves some out. Here the sample spans around 130,000 clones, 50% to 75% being singletons. Germline loops: CDR1 MNHNS, CDR2 SASEGT. Losses at the gene ends were 6 bases for V and 1 base for J; bases not matched to a gene: 7. This CDR3 has 15 amino acids. The sequence came from a woman aged 40 to 49 in good health and CMV-seropositive. The sequenced sample was PBMCs. The V call is TRBV6-1, the J call TRBJ2-7; 9 positions match TRBD1. The CDR3: CASSQKTGGSYEQYF. In nucleotides, the CDR3 is TGTGCCAGCAGCCAGAAGACAGGGGGGTCCTACGAGCAGTACTTC.